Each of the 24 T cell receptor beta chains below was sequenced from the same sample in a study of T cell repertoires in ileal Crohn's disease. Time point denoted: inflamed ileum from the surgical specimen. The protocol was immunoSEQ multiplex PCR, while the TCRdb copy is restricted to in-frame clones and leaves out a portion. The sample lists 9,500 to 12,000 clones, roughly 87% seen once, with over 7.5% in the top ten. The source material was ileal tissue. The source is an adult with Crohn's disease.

The CDR3 here is CASMITGLLGDTQYF. CDR3 nucleotides: TGTGCCAGTATGATTACGGGACTCCTGGGAGATACGCAGTATTTT. This chain links TRBV19 with TRBJ2-3; perhaps TRBD2 as D (6 bases). CDR3 length: 15 amino acids. V was clipped by 7 bases and J by 5 bases, with 19 bases between them. Germline V gene data show CDR1 as LNHDA and CDR2 as SQIVND (reference sequence).

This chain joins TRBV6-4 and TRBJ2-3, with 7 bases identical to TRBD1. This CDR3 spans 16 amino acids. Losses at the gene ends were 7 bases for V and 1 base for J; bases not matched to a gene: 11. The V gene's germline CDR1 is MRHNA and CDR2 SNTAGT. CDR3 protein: CASKQGLFRGTDTQYF. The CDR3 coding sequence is TGTGCCAGCAAACAGGGGCTATTTCGGGGCACAGATACGCAGTATTTT.

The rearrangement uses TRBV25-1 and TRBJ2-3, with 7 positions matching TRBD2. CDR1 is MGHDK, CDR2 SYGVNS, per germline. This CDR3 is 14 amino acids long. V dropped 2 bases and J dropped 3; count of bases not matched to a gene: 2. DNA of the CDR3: TGTGCCAGCAGTGAAACCGGGAGGACAGATACGCAGTATTTT. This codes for CASSETGRTDTQYF. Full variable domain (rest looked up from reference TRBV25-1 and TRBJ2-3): EADIYQTPRYLVIGTGKKITLECSQTMGHDKMYWYQQDPGMELHLIHYSYGVNSTEKGDLSSESTVSRIRTEHFPLTLESARPSHTSQYLCASSETGRTDTQYFGPGTRLTVL.

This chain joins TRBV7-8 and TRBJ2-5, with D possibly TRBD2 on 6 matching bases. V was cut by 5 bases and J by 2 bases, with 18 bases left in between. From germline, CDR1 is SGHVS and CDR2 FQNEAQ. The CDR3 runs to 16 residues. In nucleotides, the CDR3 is TGTGCCAGCAGCAGACTAGGAGGGGATATACAAGAGACCCAGTACTTC. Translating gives CASSRLGGDIQETQYF.

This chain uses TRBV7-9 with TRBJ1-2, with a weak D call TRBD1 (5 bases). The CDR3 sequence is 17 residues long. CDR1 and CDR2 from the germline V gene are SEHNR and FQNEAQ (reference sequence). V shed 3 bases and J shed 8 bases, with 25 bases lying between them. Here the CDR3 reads CASSFLPSQGDMRGYTF. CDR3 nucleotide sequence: TGTGCCAGCAGCTTCCTACCTTCCCAGGGAGATATGAGGGGCTACACCTTC.

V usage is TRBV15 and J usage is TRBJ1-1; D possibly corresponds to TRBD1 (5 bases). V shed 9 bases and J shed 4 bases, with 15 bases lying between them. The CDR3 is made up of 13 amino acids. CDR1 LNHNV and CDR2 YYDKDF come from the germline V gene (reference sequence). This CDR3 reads CATLTEGSTEAFF. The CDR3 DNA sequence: TGTGCCACACTGACAGAGGGAAGCACTGAAGCTTTCTTT.

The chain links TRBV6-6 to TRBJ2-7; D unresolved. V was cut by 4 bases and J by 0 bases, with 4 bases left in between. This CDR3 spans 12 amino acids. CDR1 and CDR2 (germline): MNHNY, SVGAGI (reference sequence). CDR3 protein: CASSSTSYEQYF. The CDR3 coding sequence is TGTGCCAGCAGTTCTACCTCCTACGAGCAGTACTTC.

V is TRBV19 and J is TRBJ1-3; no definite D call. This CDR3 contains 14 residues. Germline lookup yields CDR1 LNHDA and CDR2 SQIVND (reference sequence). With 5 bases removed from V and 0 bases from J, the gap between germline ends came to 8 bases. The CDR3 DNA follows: TGTGCCAGTAGTTCTGGGAGCTCTGGAAACACCATATATTTT. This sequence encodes CASSSGSSGNTIYF. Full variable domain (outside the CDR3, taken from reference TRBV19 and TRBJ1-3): DGGITQSPKYLFRKEGQNVTLSCEQNLNHDAMYWYRQDPGQGLRLIYYSQIVNDFQKGDIAEGYSVSREKKESFPLTVTSAQKNPTAFYLCASSSGSSGNTIYFGEGSWLTVV.

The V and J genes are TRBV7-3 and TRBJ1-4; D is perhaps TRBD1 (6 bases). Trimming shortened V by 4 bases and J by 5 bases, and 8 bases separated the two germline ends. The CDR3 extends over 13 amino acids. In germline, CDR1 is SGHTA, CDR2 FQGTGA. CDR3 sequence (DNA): TGTGCCAGCAGCTCGGGGGCAAATGAAAAACTGTTTTTT. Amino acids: CASSSGANEKLFF. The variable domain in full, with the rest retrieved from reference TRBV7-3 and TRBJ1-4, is GAGVSQTPSNKVTEKGKYVELRCDPISGHTALYWYRQSLGQGPEFLIYFQGTGAADDSGLPNDRFFAVRPEGSVSTLKIQRTERGDSAVYLCASSSGANEKLFFGSGTQLSVL.

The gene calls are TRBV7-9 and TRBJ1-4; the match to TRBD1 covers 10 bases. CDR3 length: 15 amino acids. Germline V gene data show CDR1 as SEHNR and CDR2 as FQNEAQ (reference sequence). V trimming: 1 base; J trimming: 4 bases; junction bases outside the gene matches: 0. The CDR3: CASSLGTGGNEKLFF. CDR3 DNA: TGTGCCAGCAGCTTAGGGACAGGGGGTAATGAAAAACTGTTTTTT.

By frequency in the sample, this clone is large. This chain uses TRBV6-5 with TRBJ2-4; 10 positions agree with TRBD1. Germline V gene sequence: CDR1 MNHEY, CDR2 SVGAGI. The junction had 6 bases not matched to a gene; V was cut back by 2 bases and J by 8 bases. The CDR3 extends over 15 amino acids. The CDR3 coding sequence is TGTGCCAGCAGTTACGTTGGAGGACAGGGGGACATTCAGTACTTC. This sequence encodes CASSYVGGQGDIQYF.

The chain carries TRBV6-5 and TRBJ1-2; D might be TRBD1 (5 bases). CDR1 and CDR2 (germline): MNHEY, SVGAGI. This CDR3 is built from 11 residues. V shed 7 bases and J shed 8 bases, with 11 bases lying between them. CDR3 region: CASTRGDGYTF. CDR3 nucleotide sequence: TGTGCCAGCACTCGAGGGGACGGCTACACCTTC.

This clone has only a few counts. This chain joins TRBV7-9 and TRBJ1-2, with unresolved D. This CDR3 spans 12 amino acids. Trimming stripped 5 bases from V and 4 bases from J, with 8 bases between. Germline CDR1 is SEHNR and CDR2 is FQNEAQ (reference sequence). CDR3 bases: TGTGCCAGCAGCCAGAACAGCTATGGCTACACCTTC. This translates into CASSQNSYGYTF. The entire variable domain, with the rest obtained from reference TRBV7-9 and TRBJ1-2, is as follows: DTGVSQNPRHKITKRGQNVTFRCDPISEHNRLYWYRQTLGQGPEFLTYFQNEAQLEKSRLLSDRFSAERPKGSFSTLEIQRTEQGDSAMYLCASSQNSYGYTFGSGTRLTVV.

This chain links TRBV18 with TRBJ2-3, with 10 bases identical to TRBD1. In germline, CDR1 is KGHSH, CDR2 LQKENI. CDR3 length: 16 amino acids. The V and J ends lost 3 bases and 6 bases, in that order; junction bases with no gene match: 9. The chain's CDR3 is CASSPLDRGRSDTQYF. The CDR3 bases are TGTGCCAGCTCACCGCTTGACAGGGGGCGGTCGGATACGCAGTATTTT.

The CDR3 spells CASSLDVGRGTGEAFF. The CDR3 DNA is TGTGCCAGCAGCTTAGATGTGGGACGCGGGACGGGTGAAGCTTTCTTT. This chain connects TRBV11-3 to TRBJ1-1; TRBD1 might be the D (5 bases). Germline values: CDR1 SGHNT, CDR2 YENEEA. The CDR3 has 16 amino acids. Trimming pared 0 bases from V and 7 bases from J, leaving 18 bases between.

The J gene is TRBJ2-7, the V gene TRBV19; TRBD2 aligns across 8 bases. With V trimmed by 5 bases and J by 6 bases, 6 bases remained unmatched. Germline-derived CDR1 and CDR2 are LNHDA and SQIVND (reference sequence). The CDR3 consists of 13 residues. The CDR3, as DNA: TGTGCCAGTAGTCAGAGCGGGAGCCTCGAGCAGTACTTC. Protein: CASSQSGSLEQYF.

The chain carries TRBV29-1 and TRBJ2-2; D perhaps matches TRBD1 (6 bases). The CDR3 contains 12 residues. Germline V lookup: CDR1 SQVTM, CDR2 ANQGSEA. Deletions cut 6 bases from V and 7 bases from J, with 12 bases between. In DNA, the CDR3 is TGCAGCGTCCGAAGGACAGACGGGGAGCTGTTTTTT. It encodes CSVRRTDGELFF.

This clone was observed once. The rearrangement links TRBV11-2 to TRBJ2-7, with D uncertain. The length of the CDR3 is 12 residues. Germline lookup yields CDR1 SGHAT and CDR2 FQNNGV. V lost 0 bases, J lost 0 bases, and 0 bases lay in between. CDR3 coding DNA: TGTGCCAGCAGCTTAGACTCCTACGAGCAGTACTTC. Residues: CASSLDSYEQYF. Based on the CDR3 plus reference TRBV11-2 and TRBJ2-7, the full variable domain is EAGVAQSPRYKIIEKRQSVAFWCNPISGHATLYWYQQILGQGPKLLIQFQNNGVVDDSQLPKDRFSAERLKGVDSTLKIQPAKLEDSAVYLCASSLDSYEQYFGPGTRLTVT.

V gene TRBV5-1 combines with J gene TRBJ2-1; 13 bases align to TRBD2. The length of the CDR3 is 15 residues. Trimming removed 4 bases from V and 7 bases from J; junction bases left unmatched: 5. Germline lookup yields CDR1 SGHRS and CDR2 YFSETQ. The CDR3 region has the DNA TGCGCCAGCAGCACTACTAGCGGGAGGGCTAATGAGCAGTTCTTC. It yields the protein CASSTTSGRANEQFF. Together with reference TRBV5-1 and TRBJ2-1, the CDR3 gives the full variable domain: KAGVTQTPRYLIKTRGQQVTLSCSPISGHRSVSWYQQTPGQGLQFLFEYFSETQRNKGNFPGRFSGRQFSNSRSEMNVSTLELGDSALYLCASSTTSGRANEQFFGPGTRLTVL.

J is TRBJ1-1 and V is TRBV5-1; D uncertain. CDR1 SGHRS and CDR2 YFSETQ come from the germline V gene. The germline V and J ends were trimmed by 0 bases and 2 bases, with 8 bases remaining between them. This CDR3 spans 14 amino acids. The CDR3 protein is CASSLAPSNTEAFF. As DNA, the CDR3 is TGCGCCAGCAGCTTGGCTCCGTCAAACACTGAAGCTTTCTTT.

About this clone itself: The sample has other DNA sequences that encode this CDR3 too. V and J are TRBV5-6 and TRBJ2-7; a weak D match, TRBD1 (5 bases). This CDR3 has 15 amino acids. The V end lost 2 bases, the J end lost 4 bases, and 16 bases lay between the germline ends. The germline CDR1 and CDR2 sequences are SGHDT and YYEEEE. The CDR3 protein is CASSFRGQKAYEQYF. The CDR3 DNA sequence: TGTGCCAGCAGCTTTCGAGGACAAAAAGCGTACGAGCAGTACTTC.

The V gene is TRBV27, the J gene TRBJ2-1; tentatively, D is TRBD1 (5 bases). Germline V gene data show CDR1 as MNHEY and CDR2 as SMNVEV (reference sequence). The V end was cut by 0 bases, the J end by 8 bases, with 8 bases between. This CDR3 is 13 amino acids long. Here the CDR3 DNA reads TGTGCCAGCAGTTTATCCAGGGCCCATGAGCAGTTCTTC. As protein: CASSLSRAHEQFF.

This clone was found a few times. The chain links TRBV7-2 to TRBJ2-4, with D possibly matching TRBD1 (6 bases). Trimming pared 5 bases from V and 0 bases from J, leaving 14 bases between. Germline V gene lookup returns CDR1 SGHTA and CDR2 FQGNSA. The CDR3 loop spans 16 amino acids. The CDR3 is CASSRRTELAKNIQYF. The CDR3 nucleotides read TGTGCCAGCAGCAGGAGGACAGAACTAGCCAAAAACATTCAGTACTTC.

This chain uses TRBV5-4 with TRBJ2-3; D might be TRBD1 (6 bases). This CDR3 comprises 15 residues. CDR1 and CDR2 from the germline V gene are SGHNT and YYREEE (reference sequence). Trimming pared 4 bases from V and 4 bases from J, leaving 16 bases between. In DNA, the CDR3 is TGTGCCAGCAGCCAGGATTACCAGGGGTCAGATACGCAGTATTTT. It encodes CASSQDYQGSDTQYF.